The T cell receptor (beta chain) described here comes from a study of blood T cells in healthy people across ages. Broader study findings: Older age coincided with a roughly linear decline in TCR beta diversity per million T cells.

Worth noting for this clonotype: Its specificity is not known.

Using a J-beta primer mix together with a sample-barcoded 5' primer, a second PCR was run for about 7 to 12 cycles. TCRdb reanalysed the 5' RACE reads using MiXCR and keeps one entry per CDR3 protein. Of 650,000 to 950,000 distinct CDR3 sequences in the sample, about 42% were seen once. The material sequenced was blood. This TCR was recovered from a man between 60 and 70 years old in good health.

The CDR3 loop is CASSYTGNLVTDTQYF. In DNA, the CDR3 is TGTGCCAGCAGCTATACTGGAAACCTAGTCACAGATACGCAGTATTTT. The gene calls are TRBV7-2 and TRBJ2-3; D uncertain. CDR1 is SGHTA and CDR2 is FQGNSA in the germline V gene. The CDR3 spans 16 residues. Trimming shortened V by 4 bases and J by 2 bases, and 16 bases separated the two germline ends.